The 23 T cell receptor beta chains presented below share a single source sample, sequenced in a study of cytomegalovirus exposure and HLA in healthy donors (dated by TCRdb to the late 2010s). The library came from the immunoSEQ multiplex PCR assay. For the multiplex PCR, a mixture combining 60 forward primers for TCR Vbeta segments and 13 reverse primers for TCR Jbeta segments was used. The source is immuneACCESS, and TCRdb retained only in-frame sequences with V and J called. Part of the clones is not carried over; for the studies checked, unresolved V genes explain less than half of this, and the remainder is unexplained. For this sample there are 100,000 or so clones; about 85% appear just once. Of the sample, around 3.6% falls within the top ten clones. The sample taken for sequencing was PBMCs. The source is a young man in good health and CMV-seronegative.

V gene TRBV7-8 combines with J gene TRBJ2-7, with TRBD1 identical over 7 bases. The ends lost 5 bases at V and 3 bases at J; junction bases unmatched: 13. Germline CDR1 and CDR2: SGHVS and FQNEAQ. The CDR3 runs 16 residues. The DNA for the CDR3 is TGTGCCAGCAGCCTGAACCATCGGGACAGATACTACGAGCAGTACTTC. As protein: CASSLNHRDRYYEQYF. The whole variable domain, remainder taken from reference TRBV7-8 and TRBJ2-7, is GAGVSQSPRYKVAKRGQDVALRCDPISGHVSLFWYQQALGQGPEFLTYFQNEAQLDKSGLPSDRFFAERPEGSVSTLKIQRTQQEDSAVYLCASSLNHRDRYYEQYFGPGTRLTVT.

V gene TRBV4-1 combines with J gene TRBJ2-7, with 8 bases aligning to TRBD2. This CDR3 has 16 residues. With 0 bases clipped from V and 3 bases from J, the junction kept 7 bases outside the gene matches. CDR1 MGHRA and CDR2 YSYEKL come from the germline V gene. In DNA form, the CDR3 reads TGCGCCAGCAGCCAAGATAACAGCGGGAGTTACTACGAGCAGTACTTC. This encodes CASSQDNSGSYYEQYF.

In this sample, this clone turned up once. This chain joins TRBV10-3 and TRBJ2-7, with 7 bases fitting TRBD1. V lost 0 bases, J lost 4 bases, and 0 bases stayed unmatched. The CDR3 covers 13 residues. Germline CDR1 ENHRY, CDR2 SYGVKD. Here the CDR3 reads CAISESGQYEQYF. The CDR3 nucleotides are TGTGCCATCAGTGAGTCGGGACAGTACGAGCAGTACTTC.

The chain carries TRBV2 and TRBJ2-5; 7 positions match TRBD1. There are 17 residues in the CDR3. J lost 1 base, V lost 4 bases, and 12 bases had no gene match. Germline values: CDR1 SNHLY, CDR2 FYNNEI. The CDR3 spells CASSAVRDRDLQETQYF. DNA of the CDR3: TGTGCCAGCAGTGCGGTAAGAGACAGGGATCTCCAAGAGACCCAGTACTTC.

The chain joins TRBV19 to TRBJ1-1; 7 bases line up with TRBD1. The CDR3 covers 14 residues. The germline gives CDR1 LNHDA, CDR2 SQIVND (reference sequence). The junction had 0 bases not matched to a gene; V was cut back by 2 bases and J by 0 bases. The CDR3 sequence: CASSIQGVNTEAFF. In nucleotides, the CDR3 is TGTGCCAGTAGTATACAGGGGGTGAACACTGAAGCTTTCTTT. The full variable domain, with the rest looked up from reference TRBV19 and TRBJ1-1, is DGGITQSPKYLFRKEGQNVTLSCEQNLNHDAMYWYRQDPGQGLRLIYYSQIVNDFQKGDIAEGYSVSREKKESFPLTVTSAQKNPTAFYLCASSIQGVNTEAFFGQGTRLTVV.

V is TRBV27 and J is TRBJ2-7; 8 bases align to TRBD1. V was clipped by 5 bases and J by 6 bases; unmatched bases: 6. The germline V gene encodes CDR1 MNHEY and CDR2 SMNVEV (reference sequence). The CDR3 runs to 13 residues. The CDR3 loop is CASSNLQGGEQYF. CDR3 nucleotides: TGTGCCAGCAGTAACCTACAGGGGGGCGAGCAGTACTTC.

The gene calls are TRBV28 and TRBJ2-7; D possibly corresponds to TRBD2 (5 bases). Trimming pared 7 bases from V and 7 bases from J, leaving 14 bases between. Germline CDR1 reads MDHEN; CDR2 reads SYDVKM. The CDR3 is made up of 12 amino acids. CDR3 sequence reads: CASKLPGKEQYF. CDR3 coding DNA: TGTGCCAGCAAGCTCCCGGGAAAAGAGCAGTACTTC.

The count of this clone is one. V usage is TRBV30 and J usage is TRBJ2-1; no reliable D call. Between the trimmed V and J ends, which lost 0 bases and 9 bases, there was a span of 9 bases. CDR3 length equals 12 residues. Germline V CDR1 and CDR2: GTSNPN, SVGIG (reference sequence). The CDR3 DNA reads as TGTGCCTGGAGTGTTAGTGGCGGTGAGCAGTTCTTC. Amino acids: CAWSVSGGEQFF.

This CDR3 reads CASSQDLVASTDTQYF. CDR3 bases: TGTGCCAGCAGCCAAGATTTGGTAGCAAGCACAGATACGCAGTATTTT. The rearrangement uses TRBV4-2 and TRBJ2-3; D call uncertain. The CDR3 spans 16 residues. Germline assignment: CDR1 LGHNA and CDR2 YNFKEQ. The V end lost 0 bases, the J end lost 0 bases, and 10 bases lay between the germline ends.

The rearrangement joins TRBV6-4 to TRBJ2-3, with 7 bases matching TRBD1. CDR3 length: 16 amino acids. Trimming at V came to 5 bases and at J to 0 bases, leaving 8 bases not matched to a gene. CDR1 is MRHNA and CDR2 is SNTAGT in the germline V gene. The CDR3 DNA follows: TGTGCCAGCAGTTCCTACCCGGGACAGAGCACAGATACGCAGTATTTT. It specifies CASSSYPGQSTDTQYF.

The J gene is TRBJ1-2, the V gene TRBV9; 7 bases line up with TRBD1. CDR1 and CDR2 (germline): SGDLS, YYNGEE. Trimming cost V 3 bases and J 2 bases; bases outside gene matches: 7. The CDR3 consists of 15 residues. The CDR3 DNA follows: TGTGCCAGCAGCGAAACGGGGACAGCCAACTATGGCTACACCTTC. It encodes CASSETGTANYGYTF.

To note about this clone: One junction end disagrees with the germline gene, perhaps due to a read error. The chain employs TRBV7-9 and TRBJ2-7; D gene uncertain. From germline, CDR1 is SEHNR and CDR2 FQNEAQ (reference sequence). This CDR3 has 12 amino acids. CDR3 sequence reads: CSSSPNSYEQYF. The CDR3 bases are TGTTCCAGCAGCCCAAACTCCTACGAGCAGTACTTC.

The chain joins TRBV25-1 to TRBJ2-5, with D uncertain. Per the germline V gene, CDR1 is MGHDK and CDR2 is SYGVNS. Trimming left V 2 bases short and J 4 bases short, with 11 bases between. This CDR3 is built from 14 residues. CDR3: CASSEHTLSETQYF. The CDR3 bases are TGTGCCAGCAGTGAACACACACTATCAGAGACCCAGTACTTC.

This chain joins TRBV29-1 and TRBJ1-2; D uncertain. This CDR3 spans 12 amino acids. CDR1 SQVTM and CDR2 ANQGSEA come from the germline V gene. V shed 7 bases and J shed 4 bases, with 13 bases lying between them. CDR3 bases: TGCAGCGCCCCCATACGTAGCTATGGCTACACCTTC. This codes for CSAPIRSYGYTF.

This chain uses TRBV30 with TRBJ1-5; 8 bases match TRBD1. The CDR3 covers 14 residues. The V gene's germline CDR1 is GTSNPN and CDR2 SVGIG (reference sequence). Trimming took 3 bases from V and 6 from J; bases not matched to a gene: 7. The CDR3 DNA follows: TGTGCCTGGAGACCAGGGGGCGGGGGTCAGCCCCAGCATTTT. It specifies CAWRPGGGGQPQHF.

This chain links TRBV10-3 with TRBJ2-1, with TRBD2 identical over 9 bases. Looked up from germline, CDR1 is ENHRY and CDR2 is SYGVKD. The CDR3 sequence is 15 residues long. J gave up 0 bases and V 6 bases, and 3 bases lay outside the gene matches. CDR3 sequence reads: CAIRISGSSYNEQFF. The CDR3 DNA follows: TGTGCCATCAGGATTAGCGGGAGCTCCTACAATGAGCAGTTCTTC.

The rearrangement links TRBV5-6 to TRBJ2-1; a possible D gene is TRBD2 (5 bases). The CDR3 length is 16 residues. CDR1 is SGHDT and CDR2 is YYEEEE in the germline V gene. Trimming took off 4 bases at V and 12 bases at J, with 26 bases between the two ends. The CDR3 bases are TGTGCCAGCAGCCCCCGGGCGGGCGGGCGGGTAAAGTGGCAGTTCTTC. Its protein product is CASSPRAGGRVKWQFF.

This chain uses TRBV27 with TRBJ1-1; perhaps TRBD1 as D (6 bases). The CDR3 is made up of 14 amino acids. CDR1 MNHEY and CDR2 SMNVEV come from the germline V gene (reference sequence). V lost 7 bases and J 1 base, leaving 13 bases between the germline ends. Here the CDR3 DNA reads TGTGCCAGCAAATCGGGGGGCCAGAACACTGAAGCTTTCTTT. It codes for CASKSGGQNTEAFF.

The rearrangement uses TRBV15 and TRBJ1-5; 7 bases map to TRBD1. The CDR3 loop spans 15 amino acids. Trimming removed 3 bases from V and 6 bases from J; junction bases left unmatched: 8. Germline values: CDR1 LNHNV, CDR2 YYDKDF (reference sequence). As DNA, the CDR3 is TGTGCCACCAGCAGCCGGAGGGGGCTCGGTCAGCCCCAGCATTTT. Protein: CATSSRRGLGQPQHF.

CDR3: CASSVVLRTYEQYF. The DNA of the CDR3 is TGTGCCAGCAGCGTAGTTTTGAGAACCTACGAGCAGTACTTC. The chain recombines TRBV9 with TRBJ2-7; no reliable D call. The V gene's germline CDR1 is SGDLS and CDR2 YYNGEE. The CDR3 has 14 residues. V lost 0 bases to trimming and J lost 2 bases, with 9 bases between them.

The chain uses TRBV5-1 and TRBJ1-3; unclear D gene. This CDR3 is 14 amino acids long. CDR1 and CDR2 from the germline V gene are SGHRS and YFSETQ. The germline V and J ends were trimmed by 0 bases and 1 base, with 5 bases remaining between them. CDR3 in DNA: TGCGCCAGCAGCTTGGGTCCGTCTGGAAACACCATATATTTT. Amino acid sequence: CASSLGPSGNTIYF.

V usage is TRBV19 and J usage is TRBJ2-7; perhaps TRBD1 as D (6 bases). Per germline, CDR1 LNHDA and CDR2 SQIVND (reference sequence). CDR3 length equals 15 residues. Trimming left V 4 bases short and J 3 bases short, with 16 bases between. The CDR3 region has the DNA TGTGCCAGTAGTACGACCCCGGACAGCGACTACGAGCAGTACTTC. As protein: CASSTTPDSDYEQYF.

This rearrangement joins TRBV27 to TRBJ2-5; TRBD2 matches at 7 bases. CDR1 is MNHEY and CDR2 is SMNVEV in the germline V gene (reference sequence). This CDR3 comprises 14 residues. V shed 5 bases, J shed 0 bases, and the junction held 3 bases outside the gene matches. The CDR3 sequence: CASSPGRYQETQYF. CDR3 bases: TGTGCCAGCAGTCCCGGGAGGTACCAAGAGACCCAGTACTTC.